These 11 T cell receptor beta chains were sequenced from one sample in a study of Tregs in tolerant kidney transplant recipients (dated by TCRdb to about 2019). The time point label, read with the paper, signifies: blood sample drawn before combined kidney and bone marrow transplant. In bulk CFSE mixed lymphocyte reactions, CFSE-labeled recipient PBMCs were cocultured with irradiated donor PBMCs for five to seven days, then stained for CD3/CD4/CD8 and FACS-sorted. For these receptors, no antigen is known. Library preparation employed the immunoSEQ multiplex PCR assay. Entries here come from immuneACCESS through TCRdb and include only in-frame sequences with V and J called. Some clones fail to appear in such tables; in the studies checked, an unresolved V gene covers under half of the shortfall, and the cause of the remainder is unknown. The sample table contains under 20,000 clones; only one count was recorded for nearly 55% of them. The ten largest clones capture about 3% of the sample.

The sample was CD4+ T cells from blood cultured with allogeneic cells, taken before the transplant. These receptor sequences come from a human patient who received a combined kidney and bone marrow transplant.

This clone is medium-sized (0.01 to 0.1%) in the sample. A read error may account for a junction end that differs from germline. The chain uses TRBV6-5 and TRBJ1-2; TRBD1 matches at 7 bases. This CDR3 contains 12 residues. Germline values: CDR1 MNHEY, CDR2 SVGAGI. The CDR3, as DNA: TGTGCCAGCAGTTACTTCGGGACAGCCCCCATTTTC. Translating gives CASSYFGTAPIF.

This chain joins TRBV4-1 and TRBJ2-2; 9 bases map to TRBD1. Germline CDR1 and CDR2: MGHRA and YSYEKL. Losses at the gene ends were 5 bases for V and 7 bases for J; bases not matched to a gene: 14. This CDR3 has 17 amino acids. The CDR3 reads CASSFNRDRARVGELFF. In DNA, the CDR3 is TGCGCCAGCAGCTTTAACAGGGACAGGGCAAGAGTCGGGGAGCTGTTTTTT.

Worth noting for this clone: Additional DNA sequences in this sample encode the identical CDR3. The V gene is TRBV6-4, the J gene TRBJ1-6; 8 bases fit TRBD1. The J segment lost 4 bases and the V segment lost 6 bases, leaving 5 bases of the junction unmatched. CDR3 length equals 15 residues. CDR1 and CDR2 (germline): MRHNA, SNTAGT. The CDR3 sequence is CASRIDRGYNSPLHF. The CDR3, as DNA: TGTGCCAGCAGAATAGACAGGGGTTATAATTCACCCCTCCACTTT.

This clone was counted a single time. J is TRBJ1-2 and V is TRBV4-3, with 8 bases that match TRBD1. The CDR3 loop spans 16 amino acids. The junction had 7 bases not matched to a gene; V was cut back by 1 base and J by 3 bases. Germline assignment: CDR1 LGHNA and CDR2 YSLEER. CDR3 protein: CASSQVGQGSHYGYTF. The DNA of the CDR3 is TGCGCCAGCAGCCAAGTTGGACAGGGAAGTCACTATGGCTACACCTTC.

This chain uses TRBV10-3 with TRBJ1-2; D is possibly TRBD1 (5 bases). Germline V gene data show CDR1 as ENHRY and CDR2 as SYGVKD. V was trimmed by 3 bases and J by 8 bases, leaving 10 bases between them. The CDR3 has 12 amino acids. The CDR3 is CAISEGVEGYTF. The DNA of the CDR3 is TGTGCCATCAGTGAAGGGGTAGAGGGCTACACCTTC.

V gene TRBV21-1 combines with J gene TRBJ2-1; the tabulated D call, TRBD2, remains unverified against the DNA. TRBV21-1 is reported as a pseudogene. The CDR3 contains 15 residues. CDR3 loop: CASSRASGGANEQFF. CDR3 DNA: TGTGCCAGCAGCAGAGCTAGCGGGGGGGCGAATGAGCAGTTCTTC.

The gene calls are TRBV9 and TRBJ1-1, with D maybe TRBD1 (5 bases). With 0 bases removed from V and 2 bases from J, the gap between germline ends came to 14 bases. Germline-derived CDR1 and CDR2 are SGDLS and YYNGEE. CDR3 length equals 16 residues. The CDR3 loop is CASSVGTGLRNTEAFF. The DNA of the CDR3 is TGTGCCAGCAGCGTAGGAACGGGACTCAGAAACACTGAAGCTTTCTTT.

The chain is built from TRBV10-3 and TRBJ2-3; 7 bases are shared with TRBD2. The CDR3 contains 14 residues. Germline CDR1 reads ENHRY; CDR2 reads SYGVKD. The junction had 7 bases not matched to a gene; V was cut back by 8 bases and J by 2 bases. CDR3 protein: CAIQRGEVTDTQYF. The CDR3 DNA sequence: TGTGCCATCCAGCGGGGCGAAGTCACAGATACGCAGTATTTT.

The chain links TRBV5-6 to TRBJ2-7; TRBD1 matches at 7 bases. From germline, CDR1 is SGHDT and CDR2 YYEEEE. The CDR3 is 14 amino acids. V was clipped by 2 bases and J by 1 base; unmatched bases: 3. CDR3 DNA sequence: TGTGCCAGCAGCTTCCCAGGGGGATCCTACGAGCAGTACTTC. It is translated as CASSFPGGSYEQYF.

The chain employs TRBV11-3 and TRBJ1-5; D is unresolved. The ends were cut back, 1 base at V and 1 base at J, with 5 bases in the middle. Germline values: CDR1 SGHNT, CDR2 YENEEA. The CDR3 spans 14 residues. The CDR3 here is CASSLAMSNQPQHF. Here the CDR3 DNA reads TGTGCCAGCAGCTTAGCAATGAGCAATCAGCCCCAGCATTTT. Complete variable domain (other parts from reference TRBV11-3 and TRBJ1-5): EAGVVQSPRYKIIEKKQPVAFWCNPISGHNTLYWYLQNLGQGPELLIRYENEEAVDDSQLPKDRFSAERLKGVDSTLKIQPAELGDSAVYLCASSLAMSNQPQHFGDGTRLSIL.

In this sample, this clone turned up a few times. The V call is TRBV10-1, the J call TRBJ2-2; TRBD2 might be the D (7 bases). Germline CDR1 and CDR2: WNHNN and SYGVQD (reference sequence). V was clipped by 6 bases and J by 2 bases, with 16 bases between them. The CDR3 runs 16 residues. The CDR3 sequence is CASRGTTGPNTGELFF. CDR3 nucleotide sequence: TGCGCCAGCAGGGGGACTACAGGGCCTAACACCGGGGAGCTGTTTTTT.